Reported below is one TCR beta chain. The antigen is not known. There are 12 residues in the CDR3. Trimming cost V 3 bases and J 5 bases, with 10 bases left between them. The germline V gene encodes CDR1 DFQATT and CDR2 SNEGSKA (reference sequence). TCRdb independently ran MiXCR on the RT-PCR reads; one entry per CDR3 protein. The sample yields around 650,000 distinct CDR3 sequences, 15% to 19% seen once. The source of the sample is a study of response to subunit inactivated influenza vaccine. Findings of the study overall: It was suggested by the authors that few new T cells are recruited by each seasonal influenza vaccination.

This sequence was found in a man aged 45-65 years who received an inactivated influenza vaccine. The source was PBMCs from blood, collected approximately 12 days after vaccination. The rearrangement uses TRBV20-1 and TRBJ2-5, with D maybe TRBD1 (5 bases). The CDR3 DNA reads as TGCAGTGCTAGTGGACAATGGGAGACCCAGTACTTC. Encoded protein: CSASGQWETQYF.